This T cell receptor (beta chain) was sequenced in a study of OX40 agonist ivuxolimab in advanced cancers. Broader study findings: The average count of expanded clones was higher among CD8+ T cells than among CD4+.

Method: immunoSEQ multiplex PCR; TCRdb's copy keeps in-frame clones and lacks some. The sample includes approximately 65,000 clones, roughly 85% of them seen just once. For this clone: Its antigen is unknown.

Blood got drawn at baseline, again on cycle 4 day 1, and then on cycle 7 day 1. CDR1 is MGHRA, CDR2 YSYEKL, per germline. The CDR3 extends over 14 amino acids. V shed 0 bases and J shed 5 bases, with 8 bases lying between them. V gene TRBV4-1 combines with J gene TRBJ2-1; tentatively, D is TRBD2 (6 bases). This clonotype originated in an adult with an advanced solid tumor such as melanoma, head and neck, liver or kidney cancer. This specimen was CD4+ or CD8+ T cells sorted from blood, taken in a trial of the OX40 agonist ivuxolimab. CDR3 sequence (DNA): TGCGCCAGCAGCCAAGAGGGCGGGAACAATGAGCAGTTCTTC. This gives the protein CASSQEGGNNEQFF.